The 26 T cell receptor beta chains below all came from one sample that was sequenced in a study of cytomegalovirus exposure and HLA in healthy donors (dated by TCRdb to 2016 to 2017). The library was obtained by the immunoSEQ multiplex PCR assay. This immuneACCESS table, as held by TCRdb, lists in-frame sequences with V and J called but not all clones. Of the missing ones, under half trace to an unresolved V gene in checked studies; the others have no known cause. The sample table lists 150,000 or so clones, around 86% of them with a count of one. 2% to 3% of the sample is held by the ten biggest clonotypes. The sequenced material came from PBMCs. The receptors derive from a young man in good health and CMV-seropositive.

This clone was detected a few times. The V gene is TRBV9, the J gene TRBJ1-6, with 7 nucleotides matching TRBD1. CDR1 is SGDLS, CDR2 YYNGEE, per germline. After removal of 0 bases from V and 5 bases from J, the junction contained 2 bases not matched to a gene. CDR3 length: 15 amino acids. CDR3 DNA sequence: TGTGCCAGCAGCGTAGGGCAGGGGGATAATTCACCCCTCCACTTT. The encoded protein is CASSVGQGDNSPLHF.

J is TRBJ2-7 and V is TRBV10-3, with D possibly matching TRBD1 (6 bases). Germline loops: CDR1 ENHRY, CDR2 SYGVKD. This CDR3 contains 12 residues. Deletions cut 7 bases from V and 1 base from J, with 8 bases between. In DNA, the CDR3 is TGTGCCATCATGGACAGTTCCTACGAGCAGTACTTC. This sequence encodes CAIMDSSYEQYF.

This clone appeared a few times. The chain links TRBV9 to TRBJ1-2; D gene unclear. V was shortened by 7 bases and J by 3 bases, with 13 bases between the two germline ends. The germline gives CDR1 SGDLS, CDR2 YYNGEE. CDR3 length: 13 amino acids. This chain's CDR3 is CASGGILDYGYTF. CDR3 bases: TGTGCCAGCGGAGGGATTCTCGACTATGGCTACACCTTC. The full variable domain, in which reference TRBV9 and TRBJ1-2 provide the parts outside the CDR3, is DSGVTQTPKHLITATGQRVTLRCSPRSGDLSVYWYQQSLDQGLQFLIQYYNGEERAKGNILERFSAQQFPDLHSELNLSSLELGDSALYFCASGGILDYGYTFGSGTRLTVV.

This chain links TRBV5-1 with TRBJ1-1, with D possibly being TRBD1 (6 bases). CDR1 and CDR2 (germline): SGHRS, YFSETQ. The CDR3 is made up of 11 amino acids. With 7 bases removed from V and 3 bases from J, the gap between germline ends came to 7 bases. The CDR3 spells CASEGDTEAFF. The CDR3 DNA reads as TGCGCCAGCGAGGGGGACACTGAAGCTTTCTTT. The full variable domain, with the rest looked up from reference TRBV5-1 and TRBJ1-1, is KAGVTQTPRYLIKTRGQQVTLSCSPISGHRSVSWYQQTPGQGLQFLFEYFSETQRNKGNFPGRFSGRQFSNSRSEMNVSTLELGDSALYLCASEGDTEAFFGQGTRLTVV.

The chain is built from TRBV6-6 and TRBJ1-5, with 8 nucleotides matching TRBD1. Losses at the gene ends were 7 bases for V and 4 bases for J; bases not matched to a gene: 9. This CDR3 has 15 amino acids. CDR1 is MNHNY, CDR2 SVGAGI, per germline (reference sequence). In DNA form, the CDR3 reads TGTGCCAGCACCTCAGGGGGCATAGGGAATCAGCCCCAGCATTTT. Translating gives CASTSGGIGNQPQHF.

The chain has TRBV28 and TRBJ2-3; 10 bases are shared with TRBD1. CDR3 length equals 15 residues. V gave up 4 bases and J gave up 6 bases; unmatched junction bases: 7. Per the germline V gene, CDR1 is MDHEN and CDR2 is SYDVKM. CDR3 bases: TGTGCCAGCAGTTCATTCGACAGGGGGCTGGATACGCAGTATTTT. Translated: CASSSFDRGLDTQYF.

The chain combines TRBV18 with TRBJ2-6; D is possibly TRBD1 (5 bases). V gave up 3 bases and J gave up 0 bases, with 15 bases separating them. CDR1 and CDR2 (germline): KGHSH, LQKENI. The CDR3 totals 18 residues. CDR3 amino acids: CASSPSYTGISGANVLTF. Here the CDR3 DNA reads TGTGCCAGCTCACCGAGTTACACAGGAATCTCTGGGGCCAACGTCCTGACTTTC.

The V and J genes are TRBV25-1 and TRBJ2-5; no firm D call. Trimming left V 4 bases short and J 5 bases short, with 14 bases between. CDR1 and CDR2 from the germline V gene are MGHDK and SYGVNS. The CDR3 totals 14 residues. CDR3 protein: CASSGPPRWETQYF. Here the CDR3 DNA reads TGTGCCAGCAGTGGACCTCCTAGGTGGGAGACCCAGTACTTC.

This clone was detected a few times. The rearrangement joins TRBV27 to TRBJ1-2, with 7 nucleotides matching TRBD1. In germline, CDR1 is MNHEY, CDR2 SMNVEV (reference sequence). CDR3 length: 14 residues. The junction had 2 bases not matched to a gene; V was cut back by 0 bases and J by 4 bases. CDR3 DNA: TGTGCCAGCAGTTTATCGGGACAGAGCTATGGCTACACCTTC. Translation: CASSLSGQSYGYTF.

The CDR3 DNA reads TGTGCCAGCAGTCCCGCTAGGGGGACTGAAGCTTTCTTT. Translating gives CASSPARGTEAFF. The V and J genes are TRBV28 and TRBJ1-1; possible D gene TRBD1, 6 bases. This CDR3 comprises 13 residues. In germline, CDR1 is MDHEN, CDR2 SYDVKM. V gave up 5 bases and J gave up 5 bases, with 12 bases separating them.

This clone has just a few counts. The V call is TRBV7-3, the J call TRBJ2-1, with 7 bases lining up with TRBD1. Germline V gene data show CDR1 as SGHTA and CDR2 as FQGTGA. Trimming took 5 bases from V and 13 from J; bases not matched to a gene: 5. The length of the CDR3 is 11 residues. The CDR3 nucleotides are TGTGCCAGCAGCGGGGGACAGCAACAGTTCTTC. It encodes CASSGGQQQFF. Supplemented by reference TRBV7-3 and TRBJ2-1, the full variable domain reads GAGVSQTPSNKVTEKGKYVELRCDPISGHTALYWYRQSLGQGPEFLIYFQGTGAADDSGLPNDRFFAVRPEGSVSTLKIQRTERGDSAVYLCASSGGQQQFFGPGTRLTVL.

The rearrangement joins TRBV28 to TRBJ1-4, with D unresolved. The germline V and J ends were trimmed by 6 bases and 0 bases, with 8 bases remaining between them. CDR1 is MDHEN and CDR2 is SYDVKM in the germline V gene. The CDR3 is made up of 14 amino acids. The CDR3 protein is CASSPDTTNEKLFF. In DNA form, the CDR3 reads TGTGCCAGCAGCCCAGACACAACTAATGAAAAACTGTTTTTT.

CDR3: CASSEGTFYNEQFF. The CDR3 DNA reads as TGTGCCAGCAGTGAAGGGACTTTCTACAATGAGCAGTTCTTC. The genes are TRBV2 and TRBJ2-1; tentatively, D is TRBD2 (5 bases). CDR3 length equals 14 residues. Trimming removed 1 base from V and 3 bases from J, with 7 bases in between. Germline-derived CDR1 and CDR2 are SNHLY and FYNNEI.

The chain couples TRBV9 to TRBJ1-1; a weak D match, TRBD1 (5 bases). V lost 4 bases to trimming and J lost 5 bases, with 9 bases between them. CDR3 length: 12 amino acids. Germline V lookup: CDR1 SGDLS, CDR2 YYNGEE. This CDR3 is CASSSGGTEAFF. CDR3 sequence (DNA): TGTGCCAGCAGCTCGGGGGGAACTGAAGCTTTCTTT.

The rearrangement uses TRBV6-1 and TRBJ1-2, with 12 bases fitting TRBD1. Per germline, CDR1 MNHNS and CDR2 SASEGT. The CDR3 has 15 amino acids. J was trimmed by 7 bases and V by 3 bases; bases with no gene match: 6. DNA for the CDR3: TGTGCCAGCAGTGAGGGGACAGGGGGCTTGAGTGGCTACACCTTC. Its translation is CASSEGTGGLSGYTF.

The chain recombines TRBV14 with TRBJ2-5, with 10 bases that match TRBD1. The germline V gene has CDR1 SGHDN and CDR2 FVKESK. This CDR3 comprises 16 residues. Trimming took 3 bases from V and 4 from J; bases not matched to a gene: 8. Written as DNA, the CDR3 is TGTGCCAGCAGCCATATCGGGACAGGGGCAGGAGAGACCCAGTACTTC. Translating gives CASSHIGTGAGETQYF.

The CDR3, as DNA: TGTGCCAGCAGCTTAGTGGGGGGGCCCACCGGGGAGCTGTTTTTT. Protein: CASSLVGGPTGELFF. The chain employs TRBV7-2 and TRBJ2-2, with D perhaps matching TRBD2 (7 bases). The germline V gene has CDR1 SGHTA and CDR2 FQGNSA. The CDR3 covers 15 residues. V lost 1 base and J 4 bases, leaving 10 bases between the germline ends.

This rearrangement joins TRBV27 to TRBJ1-1; TRBD1 matches 7 bases. Trimming at V came to 3 bases and at J to 1 base, leaving 2 bases not matched to a gene. This CDR3 has 14 residues. From germline, CDR1 is MNHEY and CDR2 SMNVEV (reference sequence). CDR3 DNA: TGTGCCAGCAGTTTTCGGACAGGGAACACTGAAGCTTTCTTT. Protein product: CASSFRTGNTEAFF.

The chain carries TRBV13 and TRBJ1-2; 7 nucleotides align to TRBD1. The CDR3 contains 15 residues. Trimming cost V 0 bases and J 4 bases; bases outside gene matches: 5. Per germline, CDR1 PRHDT and CDR2 FYEKMQ (reference sequence). CDR3 region: CASSLGGTVLYGYTF. CDR3 in DNA: TGTGCCAGCAGCTTAGGGGGGACAGTCCTCTATGGCTACACCTTC.

This chain connects TRBV4-1 to TRBJ2-7; TRBD2 might be the D (5 bases). Germline CDR1 is MGHRA and CDR2 is YSYEKL. The CDR3 loop spans 15 amino acids. Trimming took off 1 base at V and 3 bases at J, with 13 bases between the two ends. In nucleotides, the CDR3 is TGCGCCAGCAGCCAAGGGCGGCCGAGCGGCTACGAGCAGTACTTC. Encoded protein: CASSQGRPSGYEQYF.

The genes are TRBV6-1 and TRBJ2-5; no reliable D call. This CDR3 comprises 11 residues. CDR1 and CDR2 (germline): MNHNS, SASEGT. V dropped 7 bases and J dropped 9 bases, with 12 bases sitting between them. The CDR3 spells CASIEARAQYF. Here the CDR3 DNA reads TGTGCCAGCATAGAGGCCCGGGCCCAGTACTTC.

This chain links TRBV11-2 with TRBJ2-7; TRBD2 matches 8 bases. Germline assignment: CDR1 SGHAT and CDR2 FQNNGV. This CDR3 spans 13 amino acids. The ends lost 3 bases at V and 5 bases at J; junction bases unmatched: 3. CDR3 residues: CASSLGLVNEQYF. CDR3 coding DNA: TGTGCCAGCAGCTTGGGACTAGTAAACGAGCAGTACTTC. Complete variable domain (other parts from reference TRBV11-2 and TRBJ2-7): EAGVAQSPRYKIIEKRQSVAFWCNPISGHATLYWYQQILGQGPKLLIQFQNNGVVDDSQLPKDRFSAERLKGVDSTLKIQPAKLEDSAVYLCASSLGLVNEQYFGPGTRLTVT.

V is TRBV6-1 and J is TRBJ2-7, with 10 bases fitting TRBD1. After removal of 3 bases from V and 4 bases from J, the junction contained 6 bases not matched to a gene. The CDR3 spans 15 residues. The germline gives CDR1 MNHNS, CDR2 SASEGT. The CDR3 loop is CASSDPGTGVYEQYF. For the CDR3, the DNA is TGTGCCAGCAGTGATCCCGGGACAGGGGTGTACGAGCAGTACTTC.

This clone turned up a few times. The rearrangement uses TRBV7-9 and TRBJ2-5; TRBD2 aligns across 14 bases. CDR3 length equals 16 residues. The V gene end was trimmed by 4 bases and the J gene end by 7 bases; junction bases not matched to a gene: 8. Germline V gives CDR1 SEHNR, CDR2 FQNEAQ (reference sequence). CDR3 DNA: TGTGCCAGCAGCTCGACTAGCGGGAGGGCCGGGCGGACCCAGTACTTC. Translating gives CASSSTSGRAGRTQYF.

The chain is built from TRBV7-2 and TRBJ1-2; no clear D gene. The CDR3 runs to 15 residues. Trimming removed 1 base from V and 1 base from J, with 10 bases in between. The germline CDR1 and CDR2 sequences are SGHTA and FQGNSA. This chain's CDR3 is CASSLGLGLNYGYTF. In DNA, the CDR3 is TGTGCCAGCAGCTTAGGACTAGGACTTAACTATGGCTACACCTTC. Full variable domain (missing parts from reference TRBV7-2 and TRBJ1-2): GAGVSQSPSNKVTEKGKDVELRCDPISGHTALYWYRQSLGQGLEFLIYFQGNSAPDKSGLPSDRFSAERTGGSVSTLTIQRTQQEDSAVYLCASSLGLGLNYGYTFGSGTRLTVV.

This chain uses TRBV9 with TRBJ2-2, with D uncertain. Trimming shortened V by 4 bases and J by 2 bases, and 12 bases separated the two germline ends. The CDR3 length is 15 residues. CDR1 and CDR2 from the germline V gene are SGDLS and YYNGEE. CDR3 sequence: CASSSSPINTGELFF. In nucleotides, the CDR3 is TGTGCCAGCAGCTCGAGTCCGATCAACACCGGGGAGCTGTTTTTT.